This TCR beta chain was sequenced in a study of CD8+ T cells in alopecia areata. Germline values: CDR1 SQVTM, CDR2 ANQGSEA. Losses at the gene ends were 2 bases for V and 4 bases for J; bases not matched to a gene: 1. This CDR3 is built from 13 residues. Treatment meaning: oral pan-JAK inhibitor, 5-10 mg twice daily. RNA extraction and reverse transcription yielded cDNA as sequencing template. Using immunoSEQ multiplex PCR, the repertoire was profiled, and TCRdb retains in-frame clones only, with some absent. Of under 350,000 clones listed, roughly 60% are singletons. Sequenced material: CD4+ T cells sorted from blood, taken at week 24, from a patient treated with tofacitinib. The genes are TRBV29-1 and TRBJ2-2; TRBD1 aligns across 7 bases. This receptor was identified in a human donor with alopecia areata. The CDR3 region has the DNA TGCAGCGTTGAAAGGGGGCCCACCGGGGAGCTGTTTTTT. Residues: CSVERGPTGELFF.